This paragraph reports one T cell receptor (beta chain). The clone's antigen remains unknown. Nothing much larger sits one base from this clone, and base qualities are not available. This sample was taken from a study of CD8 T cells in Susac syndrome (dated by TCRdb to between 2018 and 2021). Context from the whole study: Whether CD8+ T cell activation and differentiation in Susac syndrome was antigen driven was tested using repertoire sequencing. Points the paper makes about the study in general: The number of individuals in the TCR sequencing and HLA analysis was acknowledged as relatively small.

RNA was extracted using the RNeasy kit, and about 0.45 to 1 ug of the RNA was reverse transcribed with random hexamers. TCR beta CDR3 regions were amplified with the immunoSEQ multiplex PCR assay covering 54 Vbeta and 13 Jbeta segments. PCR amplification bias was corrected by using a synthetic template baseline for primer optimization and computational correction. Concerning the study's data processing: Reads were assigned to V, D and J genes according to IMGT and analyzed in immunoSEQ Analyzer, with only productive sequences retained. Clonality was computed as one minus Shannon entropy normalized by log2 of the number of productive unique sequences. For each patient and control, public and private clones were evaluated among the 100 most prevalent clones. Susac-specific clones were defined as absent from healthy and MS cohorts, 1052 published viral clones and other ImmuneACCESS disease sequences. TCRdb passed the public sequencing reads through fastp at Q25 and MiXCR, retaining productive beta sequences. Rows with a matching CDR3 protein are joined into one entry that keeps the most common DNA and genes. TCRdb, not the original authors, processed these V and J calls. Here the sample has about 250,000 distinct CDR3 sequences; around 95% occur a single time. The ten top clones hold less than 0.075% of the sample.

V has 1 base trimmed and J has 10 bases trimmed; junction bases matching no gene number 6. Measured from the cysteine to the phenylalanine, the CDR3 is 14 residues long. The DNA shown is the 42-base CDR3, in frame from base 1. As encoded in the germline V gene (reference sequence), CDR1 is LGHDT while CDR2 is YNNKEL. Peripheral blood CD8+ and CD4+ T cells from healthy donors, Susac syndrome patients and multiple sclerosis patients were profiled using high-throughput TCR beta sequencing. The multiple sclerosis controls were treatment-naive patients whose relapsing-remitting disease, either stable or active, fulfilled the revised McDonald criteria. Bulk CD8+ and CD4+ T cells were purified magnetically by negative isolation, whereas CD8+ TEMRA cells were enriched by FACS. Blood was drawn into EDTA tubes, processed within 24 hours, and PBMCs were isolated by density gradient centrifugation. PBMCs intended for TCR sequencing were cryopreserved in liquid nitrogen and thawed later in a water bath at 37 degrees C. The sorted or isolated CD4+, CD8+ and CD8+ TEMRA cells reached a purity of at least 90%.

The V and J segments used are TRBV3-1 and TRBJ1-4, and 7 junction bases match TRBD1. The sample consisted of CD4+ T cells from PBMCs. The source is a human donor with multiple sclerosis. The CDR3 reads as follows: CASSQGRGNGKLFF. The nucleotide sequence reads TGTGCCAGCAGCCAAGGCAGGGGGAACGGAAAACTGTTTTTT.